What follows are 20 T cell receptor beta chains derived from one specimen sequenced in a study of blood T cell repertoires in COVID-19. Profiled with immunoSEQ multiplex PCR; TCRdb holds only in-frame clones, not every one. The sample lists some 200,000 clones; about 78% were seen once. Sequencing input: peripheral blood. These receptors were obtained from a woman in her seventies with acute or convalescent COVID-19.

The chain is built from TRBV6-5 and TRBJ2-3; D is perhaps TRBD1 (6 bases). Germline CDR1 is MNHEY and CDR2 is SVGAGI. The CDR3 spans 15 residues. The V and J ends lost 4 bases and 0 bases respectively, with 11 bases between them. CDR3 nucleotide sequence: TGTGCCAGCAGTTTACAGGGATCTAGCACAGATACGCAGTATTTT. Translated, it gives CASSLQGSSTDTQYF.

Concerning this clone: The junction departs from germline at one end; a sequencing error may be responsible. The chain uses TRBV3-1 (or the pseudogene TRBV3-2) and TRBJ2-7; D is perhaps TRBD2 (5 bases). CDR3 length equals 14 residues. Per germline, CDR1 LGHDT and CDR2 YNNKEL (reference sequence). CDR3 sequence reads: CASSLLAWADAINF. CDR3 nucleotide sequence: TGTGCCAGCAGCCTCCTAGCTTGGGCCGACGCCATAAACTTC.

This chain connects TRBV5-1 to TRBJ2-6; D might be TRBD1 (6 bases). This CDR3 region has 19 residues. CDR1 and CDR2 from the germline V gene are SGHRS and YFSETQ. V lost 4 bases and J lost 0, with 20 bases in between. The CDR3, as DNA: TGCGCCAGCAGCCTGACGGACAGAAGTTACCCCTCTGGGGCCAACGTCCTGACTTTC. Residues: CASSLTDRSYPSGANVLTF.

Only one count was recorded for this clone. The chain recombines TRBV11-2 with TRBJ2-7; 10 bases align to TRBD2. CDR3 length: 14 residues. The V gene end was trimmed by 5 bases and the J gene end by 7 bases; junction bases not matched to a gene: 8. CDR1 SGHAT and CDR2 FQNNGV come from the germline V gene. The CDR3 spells CASSPKLAGSEQYF. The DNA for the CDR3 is TGTGCCAGCAGCCCTAAACTAGCGGGGTCGGAGCAGTACTTC.

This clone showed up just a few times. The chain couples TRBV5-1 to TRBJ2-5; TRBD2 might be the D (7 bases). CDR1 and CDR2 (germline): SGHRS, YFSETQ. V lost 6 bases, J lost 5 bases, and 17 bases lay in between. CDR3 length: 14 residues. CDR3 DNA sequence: TGCGCCAGCACCTTCGGGGGGCCGGGTGAGACCCAGTACTTC. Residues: CASTFGGPGETQYF.

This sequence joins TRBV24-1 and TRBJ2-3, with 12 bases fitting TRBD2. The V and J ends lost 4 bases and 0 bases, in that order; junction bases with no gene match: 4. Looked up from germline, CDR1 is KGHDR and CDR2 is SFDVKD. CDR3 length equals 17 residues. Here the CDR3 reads CATSDPGLAGSTDTQYF. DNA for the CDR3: TGTGCCACCAGTGACCCCGGACTAGCGGGGAGCACAGATACGCAGTATTTT.

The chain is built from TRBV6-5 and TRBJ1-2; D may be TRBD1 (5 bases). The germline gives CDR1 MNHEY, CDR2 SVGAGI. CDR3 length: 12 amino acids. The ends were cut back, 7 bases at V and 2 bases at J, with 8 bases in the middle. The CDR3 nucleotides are TGTGCCAGCAAATCAGGGAACTATGGCTACACCTTC. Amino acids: CASKSGNYGYTF.

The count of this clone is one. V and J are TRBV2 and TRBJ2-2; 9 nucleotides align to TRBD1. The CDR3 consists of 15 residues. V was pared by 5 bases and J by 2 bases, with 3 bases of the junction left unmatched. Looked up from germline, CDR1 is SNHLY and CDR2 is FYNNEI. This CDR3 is CASSSQGANTGELFF. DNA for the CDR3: TGTGCCAGCAGTTCACAGGGGGCAAACACCGGGGAGCTGTTTTTT. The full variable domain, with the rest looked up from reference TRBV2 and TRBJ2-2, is EPEVTQTPSHQVTQMGQEVILRCVPISNHLYFYWYRQILGQKVEFLVSFYNNEISEKSEIFDDQFSVERPDGSNFTLKIRSTKLEDSAMYFCASSSQGANTGELFFGEGSRLTVL.

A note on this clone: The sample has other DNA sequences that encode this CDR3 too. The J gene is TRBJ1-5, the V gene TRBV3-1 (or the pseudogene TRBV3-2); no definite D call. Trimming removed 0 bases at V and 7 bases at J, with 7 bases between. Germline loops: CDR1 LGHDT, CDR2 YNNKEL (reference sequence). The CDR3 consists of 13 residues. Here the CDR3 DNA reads TGTGCCAGCAGCCAAGACGAACAGCAGCCCCAGCATTTT. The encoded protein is CASSQDEQQPQHF.

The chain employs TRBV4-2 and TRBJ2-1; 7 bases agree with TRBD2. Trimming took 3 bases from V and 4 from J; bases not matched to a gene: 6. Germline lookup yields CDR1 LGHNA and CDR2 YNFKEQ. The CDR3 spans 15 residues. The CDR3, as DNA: TGTGCCAGCAGCCATACAGCGGGATCTTACAATGAGCAGTTCTTC. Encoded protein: CASSHTAGSYNEQFF.

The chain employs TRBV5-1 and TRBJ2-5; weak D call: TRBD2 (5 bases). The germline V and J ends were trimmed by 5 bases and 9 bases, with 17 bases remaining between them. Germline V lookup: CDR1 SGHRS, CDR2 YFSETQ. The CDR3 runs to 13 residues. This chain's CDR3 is CASSSYFSEAQYF. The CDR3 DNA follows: TGCGCCAGCAGTAGCTACTTCTCGGAGGCCCAGTACTTC. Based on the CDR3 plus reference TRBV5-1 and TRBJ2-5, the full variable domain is KAGVTQTPRYLIKTRGQQVTLSCSPISGHRSVSWYQQTPGQGLQFLFEYFSETQRNKGNFPGRFSGRQFSNSRSEMNVSTLELGDSALYLCASSSYFSEAQYFGPGTRLLVL.

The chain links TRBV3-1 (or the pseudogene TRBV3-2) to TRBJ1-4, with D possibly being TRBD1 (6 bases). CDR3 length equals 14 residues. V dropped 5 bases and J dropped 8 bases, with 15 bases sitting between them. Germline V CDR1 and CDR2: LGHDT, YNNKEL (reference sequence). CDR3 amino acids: CASSSRGSKEKLFF. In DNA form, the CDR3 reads TGTGCCAGCAGCTCGAGGGGGTCGAAGGAAAAACTGTTTTTT.

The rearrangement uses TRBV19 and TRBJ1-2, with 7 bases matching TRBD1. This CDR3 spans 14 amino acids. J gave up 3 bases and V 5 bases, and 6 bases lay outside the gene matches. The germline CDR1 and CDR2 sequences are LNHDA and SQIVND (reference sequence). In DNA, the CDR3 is TGTGCCAGTAGTCGACAGGGACGGGACTATGGCTACACCTTC. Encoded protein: CASSRQGRDYGYTF.

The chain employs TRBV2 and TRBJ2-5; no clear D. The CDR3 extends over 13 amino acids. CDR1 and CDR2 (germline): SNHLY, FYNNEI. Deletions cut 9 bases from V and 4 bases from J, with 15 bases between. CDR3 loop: CASLVLPGETQYF. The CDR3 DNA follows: TGTGCCAGTCTTGTGCTCCCAGGAGAGACCCAGTACTTC.

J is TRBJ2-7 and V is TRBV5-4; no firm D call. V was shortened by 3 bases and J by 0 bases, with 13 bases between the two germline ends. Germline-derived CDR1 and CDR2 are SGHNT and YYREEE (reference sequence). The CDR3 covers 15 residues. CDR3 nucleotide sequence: TGTGCCAGCAGCTCGAGAAACCTCTACTCCTACGAGCAGTACTTC. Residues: CASSSRNLYSYEQYF.

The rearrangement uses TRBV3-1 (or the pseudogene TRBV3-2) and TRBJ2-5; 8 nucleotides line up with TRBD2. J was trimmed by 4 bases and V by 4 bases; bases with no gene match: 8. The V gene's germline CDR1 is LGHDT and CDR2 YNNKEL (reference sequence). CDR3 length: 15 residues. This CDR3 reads CASSLTGGGGETQYF. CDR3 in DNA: TGTGCCAGCAGCCTCACCGGGGGGGGAGGAGAGACCCAGTACTTC.

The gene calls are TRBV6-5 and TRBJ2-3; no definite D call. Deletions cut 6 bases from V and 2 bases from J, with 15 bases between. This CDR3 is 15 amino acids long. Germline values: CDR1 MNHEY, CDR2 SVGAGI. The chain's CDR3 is CASRRTLVDTDTQYF. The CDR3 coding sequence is TGTGCCAGCAGACGCACCTTAGTAGACACAGATACGCAGTATTTT.

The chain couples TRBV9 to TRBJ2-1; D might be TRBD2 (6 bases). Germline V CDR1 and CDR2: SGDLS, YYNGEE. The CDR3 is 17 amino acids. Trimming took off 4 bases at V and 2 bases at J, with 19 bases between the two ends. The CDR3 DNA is TGTGCCAGCAGCTTATTTACTAGCTCCTCACCCTACAATGAGCAGTTCTTC. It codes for CASSLFTSSSPYNEQFF.

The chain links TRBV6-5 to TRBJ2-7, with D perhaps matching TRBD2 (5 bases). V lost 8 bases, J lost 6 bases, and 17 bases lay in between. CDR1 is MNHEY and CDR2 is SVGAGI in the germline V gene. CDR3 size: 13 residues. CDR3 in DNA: TGTGCCAGCGGAACGGCGGGCCTTAGCGAGCAGTACTTC. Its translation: CASGTAGLSEQYF.

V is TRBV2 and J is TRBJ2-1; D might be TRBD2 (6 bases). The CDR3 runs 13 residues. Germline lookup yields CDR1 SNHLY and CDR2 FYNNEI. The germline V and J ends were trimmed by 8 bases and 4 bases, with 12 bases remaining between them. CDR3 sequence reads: CASSTSQYNEQFF. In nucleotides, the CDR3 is TGTGCCAGCTCAACTAGCCAGTACAATGAGCAGTTCTTC.